This T cell receptor (beta chain) was retrieved from a study of beta chain features in type 1 diabetes. As regards this clone: No antigen is known for it.

Germline V gene sequence: CDR1 SGHKS, CDR2 YYEKEE (reference sequence). Trimming shortened V by 1 base and J by 6 bases, and 9 bases separated the two germline ends. This CDR3 has 13 residues. Study-level findings and limits: There was no resolution here of whether HLA type influences TCRB rearrangement.

Central memory, naive, regulatory and stem cell-like memory CD4+ cells were sorted by CD45RO/CCR7/CD25/CD127/CD95/CD27. Populations isolated by sorting all had purity greater than 95%. All of the isolated RNA was reverse transcribed, so expressed TCRB transcripts were sequenced. Naive, central memory and regulatory T cell samples averaged about 3.57 million immunoSEQ reads each. Libraries were prepared by immunoSEQ multiplex PCR; TCRdb keeps only in-frame clonotypes and omits some of them. This repertoire shows 970,000 or so clones, roughly 16% found once; its top ten account for about 0.025%. V gene TRBV5-5 combines with J gene TRBJ2-3; D gene uncertain. The clonotype originates from a woman aged 18-30 years in good health. Sequences were obtained from naive CD4+ T cells from blood. The CDR3 protein is CASSLKVRDTQYF. In nucleotides, the CDR3 is TGTGCCAGCAGCTTGAAGGTCCGGGATACGCAGTATTTT.